Listed below are T cell receptor beta chains from one sample, sequenced in a study of blood T cell repertoires in COVID-19. TCRdb keeps only in-frame clones here, not all; method: immunoSEQ multiplex PCR. The data hold about 210,000 clones, with more than 75% observed a single time. The sequenced sample consisted of PBMCs or T cells enriched from blood (not recorded which). The receptor set was obtained from a young man in a cohort exposed to, infected with or recovered from COVID-19 (not recorded which). Both conserved end residues are part of each CDR3. The order of the fields is D gene, J gene, V gene, clone size, CDR3 protein, CDR3 DNA. The D gene is left open where the match is weak. Clone size is given for some rows only: seen once, a few or many times, or a class if the clone is expanded.

>.|TRBJ2-5|TRBV9|.
CASSVAPLETQYF
TGTGCCAGCAGCGTAGCTCCTTTGGAGACCCAGTACTTC
>.|TRBJ2-1|TRBV5-8|.
CASSLMAPQGNEQFF
TGTGCCAGCAGCTTGATGGCGCCCCAGGGCAATGAGCAGTTCTTC
>.|TRBJ2-5|TRBV15|once
CATSTRQGRGETQYF
TGTGCCACCAGCACCCGACAGGGTCGGGGGGAGACCCAGTACTTC
>.|TRBJ2-2|TRBV7-9|once
CASSRASWATGELFF
TGTGCCAGCAGCCGCGCTAGCTGGGCCACCGGGGAGCTGTTTTTT
>.|TRBJ1-2|TRBV7-9|.
CASRPGEYGYTF
TGTGCCAGCAGGCCGGGGGAGTATGGCTACACCTTC
>TRBD1|TRBJ2-7|TRBV5-1|.
CASSLGQGYSYEQYF
TGCGCCAGCAGCTTGGGACAGGGCTACTCCTACGAGCAGTACTTC
>.|TRBJ1-2|TRBV27|.
CASSLQSAGKGYGYTF
TGTGCCAGCAGTTTACAAAGCGCAGGGAAAGGCTATGGCTACACCTTC
>.|TRBJ2-7|TRBV27|.
CASSTPTGVKYEQYF
TGTGCCAGCAGTACACCCACAGGTGTAAAGTACGAGCAGTACTTC
>.|TRBJ1-2|TRBV12-5|few
CASGTEVAENTYGYTF
TGTGCTAGTGGTACCGAAGTGGCGGAGAACACCTATGGCTACACCTTC
>.|TRBJ1-2|TRBV21-1|.
CASSTRGQKYGYTF
TGTGCCAGCAGCACGCGCGGACAGAAATATGGCTACACCTTC
>TRBD1|TRBJ1-1|TRBV19|.
CASSRGQGAFF
TGTGCCAGTAGTAGGGGACAGGGAGCTTTCTTT